This is a list of T cell receptor beta chains from one sample in a study of T cell responses to AZD1222 COVID-19 vaccine. Only in-frame clones appear in the TCRdb table, and some are missing; sequencing was by immunoSEQ multiplex PCR. The sample includes about 150,000 clones, about nine tenths of them seen just once. Specimen: peripheral blood, collected on day 0 of AZD1222 vaccination. Source of these receptors: an adult in good health. The CDR3 runs from the conserved cysteine through the conserved F or W. A D gene is named only where the DNA matches it firmly. Where a row states a size, it is once, few, many or the class of an expanded clone; other rows omit it.

>-|14|TRBJ1-2|TRBV2|TRBD1
CASSRPGQIYGYTF
TGTGCCAGCAGTCGTCCGGGACAGATCTATGGCTACACCTTC
>-|13|TRBJ2-1|TRBV12-3/TRBV12-4|-
CASSFGGYNEQFF
TGTGCCAGCAGTTTCGGGGGATACAATGAGCAGTTCTTC
>-|14|TRBJ2-3|TRBV6-5|-
CASSPTASTDTQYF
TGTGCCAGCAGCCCGACCGCTAGCACAGATACGCAGTATTTT
>-|13|TRBJ1-5|TRBV28|-
CASSPSRDQPQHF
TGTGCCAGCAGTCCCTCCCGAGATCAGCCCCAGCATTTT
>-|19|TRBJ2-1|TRBV18|TRBD2
CASSPLGASGGGTYNEQFF
TGTGCCAGCTCACCACTGGGAGCAAGCGGGGGGGGCACCTACAATGAGCAGTTCTTC
>-|15|TRBJ2-7|TRBV30|TRBD2
CAWSRTGGESYEQYF
TGTGCCTGGAGTAGGACGGGGGGTGAATCCTACGAGCAGTACTTC
>-|15|TRBJ1-2|TRBV30|TRBD1
CAWSVRDSGQYGYTF
TGTGCCTGGAGTGTAAGGGACAGCGGCCAATATGGCTACACCTTC
>once|14|TRBJ1-5|TRBV5-1|-
CASSLGGEHQPQHF
TGCGCCAGCAGCTTGGGAGGGGAGCACCAGCCCCAGCATTTT
>once|14|TRBJ1-2|TRBV3-1/TRBV3-2|TRBD1
CASSSTGASPGYTF
TGTGCCAGCAGCTCCACAGGGGCTAGTCCTGGCTACACCTTC
>-|11|TRBJ2-3|TRBV20-1|-
CSAPLGGTQYF
TGCAGTGCTCCGCTGGGTGGTACGCAGTATTTT
>-|16|TRBJ1-3|TRBV18|-
CASSRRDGPSGNTIYF
TGTGCCAGCTCACGGCGGGACGGACCCTCTGGAAACACCATATATTTT
>once|15|TRBJ1-4|TRBV30|TRBD1
CAWSPPGGFDEKLFF
TGTGCCTGGAGTCCACCAGGGGGCTTTGATGAAAAACTGTTTTTT
>-|14|TRBJ1-1|TRBV7-9|-
CASSPEALSTEAFF
TGTGCCAGCAGCCCTGAGGCATTGAGCACTGAAGCTTTCTTT
>once|15|TRBJ1-5|TRBV6-5|TRBD1
CASTWTGGTNQPQHF
TGTGCCAGCACTTGGACAGGGGGGACCAATCAGCCCCAGCATTTT
>once|15|TRBJ2-5|TRBV5-1|TRBD1
CASSLVGQGGETQYF
TGCGCCAGCAGCTTGGTAGGACAGGGGGGAGAGACCCAGTACTTC
>-|13|TRBJ1-5|TRBV2|-
CASSYVLAQPQHF
TGTGCCAGCAGTTACGTTCTGGCCCAGCCCCAGCATTTT
>-|12|TRBJ1-1|TRBV15|-
CATSRAAAEAFF
TGTGCCACCAGCAGAGCTGCGGCTGAAGCTTTCTTT
>-|15|TRBJ2-1|TRBV7-3|TRBD2
CASSLRSGGGNEQFF
TGTGCCAGCAGCTTGCGTAGCGGGGGAGGCAATGAGCAGTTCTTC
>once|17|TRBJ1-6|TRBV14|TRBD1
CASSQGTGGSYNSPLHF
TGTGCCAGCAGCCAAGGCACAGGGGGCAGCTATAATTCACCCCTCCACTTT
>-|17|TRBJ1-1|TRBV21-1|-
CASSKYDRARSCTEAFF
TGTGCCAGCAGCAAATACGACAGGGCGAGGTCATGCACTGAAGCTTTCTTT
>-|19|TRBJ1-6|TRBV7-6|TRBD1
CASSLLKPPGQDYNSPLHF
TGTGCCAGCAGCTTACTCAAGCCCCCAGGACAGGATTATAATTCACCCCTCCACTTT
>-|13|TRBJ1-5|TRBV4-2|-
CASSPLNNQPQHF
TGTGCCAGCAGCCCCCTCAACAATCAGCCCCAGCATTTT
>few|15|TRBJ2-3|TRBV6-4|TRBD1
CASSGTGGSTDTQYF
TGTGCCAGCAGTGGAACAGGGGGCAGCACAGATACGCAGTATTTT
>-|13|TRBJ1-2|TRBV12-3/TRBV12-4|-
CASSLEGSYGYTF
TGTGCCAGCAGTTTAGAGGGTAGTTATGGCTACACCTTC
>once|18|TRBJ1-5|TRBV19|TRBD1
CASSTSGTGVRSNQPQHF
TGTGCCAGTAGTACCTCCGGGACAGGGGTTAGGAGCAATCAGCCCCAGCATTTT
>-|13|TRBJ2-5|TRBV5-4|-
CASSSSYQETQYF
TGTGCCAGCAGCTCGTCCTACCAAGAGACCCAGTACTTC
>once|14|TRBJ1-4|TRBV5-4|-
CASSLGGRREKLFF
TGTGCCAGCAGCTTGGGGGGGAGGCGCGAAAAACTGTTTTTT
>-|14|TRBJ1-2|TRBV18|-
CASSPDQGFGGYTF
TGTGCCAGCTCACCCGATCAGGGGTTTGGCGGCTACACCTTC
>-|13|TRBJ2-7|TRBV7-2|TRBD1
CASSRTGASEQYF
TGTGCCAGCAGTCGGACAGGTGCCAGCGAGCAGTACTTC
>-|12|TRBJ2-1|TRBV12-5|-
CASGFGYNEQFF
TGTGCTAGTGGTTTCGGCTACAATGAGCAGTTCTTC
>-|16|TRBJ2-2|TRBV5-1|TRBD1
CASSLVQGARSGELFF
TGCGCCAGCAGCTTGGTTCAGGGGGCCCGCTCCGGGGAGCTGTTTTTT
>-|15|TRBJ1-2|TRBV2|-
CASSVRTVTSGGYTF
TGTGCCAGCAGTGTTCGGACAGTTACGTCGGGGGGCTACACCTTC
>-|12|TRBJ2-7|TRBV20-1|-
CSASGGSYEQYF
TGCAGTGCTAGTGGGGGCTCCTACGAGCAGTACTTC
>-|15|TRBJ2-7|TRBV7-9|-
CASSSPGRGSYEQYF
TGTGCCAGCAGCTCCCCGGGACGGGGCTCCTACGAGCAGTACTTC
>-|14|TRBJ2-6|TRBV18|-
CASSPPAGANVLTF
TGTGCCAGCTCACCCCCAGCCGGGGCCAACGTCCTGACTTTC
>-|13|TRBJ2-7|TRBV5-1|TRBD1
CASSPRTGSEQYF
TGCGCCAGCAGCCCACGGACAGGCTCCGAGCAGTACTTC
>-|16|TRBJ1-1|TRBV6-5|-
CASSYSSAGRNTEAFF
TGTGCCAGCAGTTACTCCTCCGCAGGGAGGAACACTGAAGCTTTCTTT
>once|16|TRBJ2-1|TRBV4-1|TRBD2
CASSQGLAGSYNEQFF
TGCGCCAGCAGCCAGGGACTAGCGGGCTCCTACAATGAGCAGTTCTTC
>-|15|TRBJ2-3|TRBV7-6|-
CASSPPPVETDTQYF
TGTGCCAGCAGCCCTCCCCCTGTTGAGACAGATACGCAGTATTTT
>-|14|TRBJ1-3|TRBV2|-
CASSKAGLGNTIYF
TGTGCCAGCAGTAAGGCGGGGCTAGGAAACACCATATATTTT
>-|15|TRBJ2-3|TRBV14|-
CASSQGISRTDTQYF
TGTGCCAGCAGCCAAGGGATTAGCCGTACAGATACGCAGTATTTT
>-|17|TRBJ1-5|TRBV15|TRBD1
CATSRDPGQGDSQPQHF
TGTGCCACCAGCAGAGATCCGGGACAGGGGGATAGTCAGCCCCAGCATTTT
>-|17|TRBJ1-3|TRBV14|-
CASSPLTGQISGNTIYF
TGTGCCAGCAGCCCCCTGACGGGGCAGATCTCTGGAAACACCATATATTTT
>-|16|TRBJ2-3|TRBV19|TRBD2
CASSPILPLAGGPQYF
TGTGCCAGTAGTCCTATCCTCCCGCTAGCGGGGGGGCCCCAGTATTTT
>-|17|TRBJ1-2|TRBV21-1|-
CASSKEVSRGLNYGYTF
TGTGCCAGCAGCAAAGAGGTAAGCAGGGGCCTTAACTATGGCTACACCTTC
>-|13|TRBJ1-3|TRBV5-4|-
CASSWARENTIYF
TGTGCCAGCAGCTGGGCCCGGGAAAACACCATATATTTT
>few|13|TRBJ1-6|TRBV29-1|-
CSARQDYNSPLHF
TGCAGCGCACGACAGGACTATAATTCACCCCTCCACTTT
>-|14|TRBJ1-5|TRBV6-5|-
CASSYTDLNQPQHF
TGTGCCAGCAGTTATACGGATCTCAATCAGCCCCAGCATTTT
>-|11|TRBJ2-1|TRBV3-1/TRBV3-2|-
CASSPGYEQFF
TGTGCCAGCAGCCCTGGGTATGAGCAGTTCTTC
>-|15|TRBJ1-5|TRBV9|-
CASSVGGTGNQPQHF
TGTGCCAGCAGCGTAGGAGGGACGGGCAATCAGCCCCAGCATTTT
>-|15|TRBJ1-4|TRBV15|-
CATSRERVANEKLFF
TGTGCCACCAGCAGAGAAAGGGTGGCTAATGAAAAACTGTTTTTT
>-|13|TRBJ2-7|TRBV9|TRBD2
CASSVRGGGEQYF
TGTGCCAGCAGCGTTAGGGGCGGGGGCGAGCAGTACTTC
>-|16|TRBJ2-6|TRBV6-5|-
CASSYSGQTGANVLTF
TGTGCCAGCAGTTACTCTGGCCAGACTGGGGCCAACGTCCTGACTTTC